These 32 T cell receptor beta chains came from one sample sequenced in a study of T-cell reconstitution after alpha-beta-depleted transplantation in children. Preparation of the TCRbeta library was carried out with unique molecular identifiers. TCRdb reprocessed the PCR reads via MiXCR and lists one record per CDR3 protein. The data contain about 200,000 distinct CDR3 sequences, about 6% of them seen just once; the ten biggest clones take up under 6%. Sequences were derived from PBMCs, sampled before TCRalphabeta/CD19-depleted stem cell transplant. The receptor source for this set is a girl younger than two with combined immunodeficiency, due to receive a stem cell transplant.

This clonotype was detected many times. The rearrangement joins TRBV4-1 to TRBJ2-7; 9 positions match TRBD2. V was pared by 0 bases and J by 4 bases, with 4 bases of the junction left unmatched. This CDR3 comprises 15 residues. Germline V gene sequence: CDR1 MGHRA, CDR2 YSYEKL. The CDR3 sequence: CASSQEGLAIYEQYF. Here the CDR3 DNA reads TGCGCCAGCAGCCAAGAGGGACTAGCCATATACGAGCAGTACTTC.

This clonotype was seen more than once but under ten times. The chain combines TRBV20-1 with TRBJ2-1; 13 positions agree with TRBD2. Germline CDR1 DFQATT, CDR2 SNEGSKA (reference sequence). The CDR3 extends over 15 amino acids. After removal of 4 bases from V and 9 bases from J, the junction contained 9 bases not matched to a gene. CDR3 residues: CSAILTSGRSGEQFF. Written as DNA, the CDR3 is TGCAGTGCTATCCTGACTAGCGGGAGGAGCGGTGAGCAGTTCTTC.

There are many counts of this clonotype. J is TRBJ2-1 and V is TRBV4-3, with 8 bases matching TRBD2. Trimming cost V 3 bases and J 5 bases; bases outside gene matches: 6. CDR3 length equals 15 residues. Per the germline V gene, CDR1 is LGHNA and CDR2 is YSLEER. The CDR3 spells CASSQALAGDNEQFF. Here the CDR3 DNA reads TGCGCCAGCAGCCAGGCGCTAGCGGGTGACAATGAGCAGTTCTTC.

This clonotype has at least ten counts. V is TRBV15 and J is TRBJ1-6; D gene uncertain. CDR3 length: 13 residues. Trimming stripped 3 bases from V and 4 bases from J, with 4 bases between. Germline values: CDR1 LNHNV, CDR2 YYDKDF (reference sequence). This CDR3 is CATSSEYNSPLHF. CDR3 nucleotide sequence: TGTGCCACCAGCAGCGAGTATAATTCACCCCTCCACTTT.

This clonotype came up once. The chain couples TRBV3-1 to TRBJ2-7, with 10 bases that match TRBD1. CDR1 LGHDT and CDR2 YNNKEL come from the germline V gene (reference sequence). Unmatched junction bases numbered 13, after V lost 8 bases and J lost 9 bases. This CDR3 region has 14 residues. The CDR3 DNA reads TGTGCCAGCTGTTTCGAGGGACAGGGGTCGGGGCAGTACTTC. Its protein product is CASCFEGQGSGQYF.

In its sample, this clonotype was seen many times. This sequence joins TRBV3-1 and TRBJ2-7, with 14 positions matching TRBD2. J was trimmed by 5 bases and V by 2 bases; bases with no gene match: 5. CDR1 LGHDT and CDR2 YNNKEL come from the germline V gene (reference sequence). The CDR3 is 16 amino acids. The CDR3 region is CASSQRLAGGQDEQYF. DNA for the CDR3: TGTGCCAGCAGCCAACGACTAGCGGGGGGGCAGGACGAGCAGTACTTC.

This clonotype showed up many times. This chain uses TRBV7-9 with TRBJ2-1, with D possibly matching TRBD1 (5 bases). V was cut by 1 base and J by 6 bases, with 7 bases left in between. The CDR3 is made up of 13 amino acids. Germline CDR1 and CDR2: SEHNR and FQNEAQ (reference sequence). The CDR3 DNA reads TGTGCCAGCAGCTTAGAAGGGGCCAATGAGCAGTTCTTC. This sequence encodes CASSLEGANEQFF.

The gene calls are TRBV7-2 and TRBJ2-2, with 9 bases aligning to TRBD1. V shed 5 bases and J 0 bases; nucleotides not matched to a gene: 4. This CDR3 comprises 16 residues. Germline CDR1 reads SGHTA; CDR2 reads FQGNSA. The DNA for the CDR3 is TGTGCCAGCAGCCTGAGGACAGGGGCGAACACCGGGGAGCTGTTTTTT. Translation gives CASSLRTGANTGELFF. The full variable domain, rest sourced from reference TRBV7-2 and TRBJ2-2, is GAGVSQSPSNKVTEKGKDVELRCDPISGHTALYWYRQSLGQGLEFLIYFQGNSAPDKSGLPSDRFSAERTGGSVSTLTIQRTQQEDSAVYLCASSLRTGANTGELFFGEGSRLTVL.

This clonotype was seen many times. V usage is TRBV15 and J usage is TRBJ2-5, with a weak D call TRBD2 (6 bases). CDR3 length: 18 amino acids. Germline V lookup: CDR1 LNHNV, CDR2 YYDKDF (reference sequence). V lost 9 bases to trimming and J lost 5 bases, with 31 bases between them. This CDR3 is CATSLSVFVSWGEETQYF. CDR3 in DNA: TGTGCCACATCCCTGTCGGTTTTTGTCAGTTGGGGGGAGGAGACCCAGTACTTC.

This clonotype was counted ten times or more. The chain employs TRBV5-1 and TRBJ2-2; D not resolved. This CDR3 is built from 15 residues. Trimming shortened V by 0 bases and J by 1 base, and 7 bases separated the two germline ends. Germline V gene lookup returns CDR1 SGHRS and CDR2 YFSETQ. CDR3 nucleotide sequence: TGCGCCAGCAGCTTGGTAGGGTTGAACACCGGGGAGCTGTTTTTT. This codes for CASSLVGLNTGELFF.

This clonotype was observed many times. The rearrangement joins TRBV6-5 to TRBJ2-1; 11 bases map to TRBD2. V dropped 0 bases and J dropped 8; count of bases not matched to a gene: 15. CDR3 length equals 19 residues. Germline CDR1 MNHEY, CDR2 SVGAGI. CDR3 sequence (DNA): TGTGCCAGCAGTTACTCATTCGGGGCAACTAGCGGGAGCATCGATGAGCAGTTCTTC. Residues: CASSYSFGATSGSIDEQFF.

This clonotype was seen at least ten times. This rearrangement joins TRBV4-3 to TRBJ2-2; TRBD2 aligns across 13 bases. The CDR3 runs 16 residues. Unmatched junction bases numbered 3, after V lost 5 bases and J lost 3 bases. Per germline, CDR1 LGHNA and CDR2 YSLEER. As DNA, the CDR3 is TGCGCCAGCAGCATACTAGCGGGAGGGTACACCGGGGAGCTGTTTTTT. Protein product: CASSILAGGYTGELFF.

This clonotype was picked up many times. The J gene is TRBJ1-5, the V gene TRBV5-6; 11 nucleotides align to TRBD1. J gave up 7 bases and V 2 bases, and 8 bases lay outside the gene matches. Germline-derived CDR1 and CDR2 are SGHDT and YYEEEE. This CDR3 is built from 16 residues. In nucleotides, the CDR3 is TGTGCCAGCAGCTTAGGTAGGACAGGGGGCTGGCAGCCCCAGCATTTT. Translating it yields CASSLGRTGGWQPQHF.

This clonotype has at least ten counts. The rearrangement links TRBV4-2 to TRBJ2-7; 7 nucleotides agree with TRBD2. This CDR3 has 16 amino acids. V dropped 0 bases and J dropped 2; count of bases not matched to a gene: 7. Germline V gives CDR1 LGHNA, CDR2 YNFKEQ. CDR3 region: CASSQEASGTTYEQYF. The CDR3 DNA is TGTGCCAGCAGCCAAGAAGCTAGCGGTACAACCTACGAGCAGTACTTC.

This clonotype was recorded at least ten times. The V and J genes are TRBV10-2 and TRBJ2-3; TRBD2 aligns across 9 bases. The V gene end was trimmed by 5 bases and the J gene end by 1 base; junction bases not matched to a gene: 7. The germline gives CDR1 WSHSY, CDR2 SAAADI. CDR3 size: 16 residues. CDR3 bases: TGCGCCAGCAGTCTTCTAGCGGGACTAGGCACAGATACGCAGTATTTT. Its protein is CASSLLAGLGTDTQYF.

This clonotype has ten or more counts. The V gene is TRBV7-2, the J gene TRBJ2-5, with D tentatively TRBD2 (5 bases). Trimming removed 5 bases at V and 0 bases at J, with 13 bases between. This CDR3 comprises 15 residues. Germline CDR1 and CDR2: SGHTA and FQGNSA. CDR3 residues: CASSPFTRYQETQYF. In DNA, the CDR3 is TGTGCCAGCAGCCCATTCACTAGATACCAAGAGACCCAGTACTTC.

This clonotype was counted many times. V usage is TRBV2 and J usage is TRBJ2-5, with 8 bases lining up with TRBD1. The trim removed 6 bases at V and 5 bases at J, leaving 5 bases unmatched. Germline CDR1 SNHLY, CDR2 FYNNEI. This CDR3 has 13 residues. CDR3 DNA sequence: TGTGCCAGCAGGCAGGGGGCAAGTGAGACCCAGTACTTC. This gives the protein CASRQGASETQYF.

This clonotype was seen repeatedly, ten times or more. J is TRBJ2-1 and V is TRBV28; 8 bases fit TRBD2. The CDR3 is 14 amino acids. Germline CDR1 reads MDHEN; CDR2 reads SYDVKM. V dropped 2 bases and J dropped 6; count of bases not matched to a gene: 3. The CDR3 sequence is CASSLQREINEQFF. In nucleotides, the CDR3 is TGTGCCAGCAGTTTACAGCGGGAGATCAATGAGCAGTTCTTC.

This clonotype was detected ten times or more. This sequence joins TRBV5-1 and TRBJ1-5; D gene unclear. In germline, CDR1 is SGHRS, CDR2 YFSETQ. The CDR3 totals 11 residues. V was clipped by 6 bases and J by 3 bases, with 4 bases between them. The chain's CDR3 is CASKFNQPQHF. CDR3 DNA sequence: TGCGCCAGCAAATTCAATCAGCCCCAGCATTTT. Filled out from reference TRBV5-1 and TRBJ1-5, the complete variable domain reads KAGVTQTPRYLIKTRGQQVTLSCSPISGHRSVSWYQQTPGQGLQFLFEYFSETQRNKGNFPGRFSGRQFSNSRSEMNVSTLELGDSALYLCASKFNQPQHFGDGTRLSIL.

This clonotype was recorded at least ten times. DNA for the CDR3: TGCGCCAGCAGCTTACCTAGCGGGAGCTACGAGCAGTACTTC. It codes for CASSLPSGSYEQYF. The rearrangement uses TRBV5-1 and TRBJ2-7; 10 bases fit TRBD2. Germline trimming cut 2 bases from V and 3 bases from J; bases unmatched to any gene: 2. Germline V gives CDR1 SGHRS, CDR2 YFSETQ. The CDR3 consists of 14 residues.

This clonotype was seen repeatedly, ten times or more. The CDR3 nucleotides read TGTGCCAGCAGTTTCGGGTACCCGGGTGAGACCCAGTACTTC. Its protein is CASSFGYPGETQYF. The chain uses TRBV28 and TRBJ2-5; D remains unclear. The V and J ends lost 3 bases and 5 bases respectively, with 13 bases between them. In germline, CDR1 is MDHEN, CDR2 SYDVKM. The CDR3 is 14 amino acids.

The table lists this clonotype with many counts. CDR3 bases: TGTGCCAGCAGTTTAGAAGGGGTAGGGGCCAGCACCGGGGAGCTGTTTTTT. Its translation is CASSLEGVGASTGELFF. This chain links TRBV12-3 or TRBV12-4 with TRBJ2-2; D possibly corresponds to TRBD1 (5 bases). V lost 1 base, J lost 4 bases, and 16 bases lay in between. There are 17 residues in the CDR3.

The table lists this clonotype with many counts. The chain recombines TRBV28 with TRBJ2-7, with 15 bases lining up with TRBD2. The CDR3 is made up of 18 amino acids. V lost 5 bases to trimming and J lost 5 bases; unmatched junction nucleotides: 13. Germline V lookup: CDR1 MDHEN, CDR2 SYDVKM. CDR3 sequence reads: CASSPGLAGGSSWDEQYF. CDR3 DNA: TGTGCCAGCAGTCCGGGACTAGCGGGAGGCTCTTCGTGGGACGAGCAGTACTTC.

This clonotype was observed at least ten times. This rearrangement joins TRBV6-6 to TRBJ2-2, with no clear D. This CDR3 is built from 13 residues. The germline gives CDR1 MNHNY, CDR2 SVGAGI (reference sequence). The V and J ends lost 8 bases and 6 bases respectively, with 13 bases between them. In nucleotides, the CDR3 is TGTGCCAGCGCGTTTGGGCCGGCCGGGGAGCTGTTTTTT. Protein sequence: CASAFGPAGELFF.

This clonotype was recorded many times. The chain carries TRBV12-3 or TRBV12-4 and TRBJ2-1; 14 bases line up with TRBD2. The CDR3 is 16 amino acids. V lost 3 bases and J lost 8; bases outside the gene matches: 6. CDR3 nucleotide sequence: TGTGCCAGCAGTTTCTATCCGGGACTAGCGGGGGATGAGCAGTTCTTC. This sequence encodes CASSFYPGLAGDEQFF.

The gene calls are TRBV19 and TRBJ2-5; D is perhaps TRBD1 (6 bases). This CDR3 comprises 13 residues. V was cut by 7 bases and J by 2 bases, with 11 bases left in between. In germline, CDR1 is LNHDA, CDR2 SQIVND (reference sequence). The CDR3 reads CASMERGQETQYF. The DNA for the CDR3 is TGTGCCAGTATGGAAAGGGGGCAAGAGACCCAGTACTTC.

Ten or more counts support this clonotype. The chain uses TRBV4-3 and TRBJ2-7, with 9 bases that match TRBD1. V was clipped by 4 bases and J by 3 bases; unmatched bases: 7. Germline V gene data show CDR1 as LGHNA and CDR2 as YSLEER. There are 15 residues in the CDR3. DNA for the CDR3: TGCGCCAGCAGCCTACAAACGGGACAGGGCTACGAGCAGTACTTC. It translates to CASSLQTGQGYEQYF.

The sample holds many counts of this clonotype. CDR3 sequence reads: CASSLQRGAYNEQFF. CDR3 DNA: TGTGCCAGCAGTTTACAGCGGGGGGCCTACAATGAGCAGTTCTTC. The chain uses TRBV12-3 or TRBV12-4 and TRBJ2-1, with 9 nucleotides matching TRBD2. The V gene end was trimmed by 2 bases and the J gene end by 2 bases; junction bases not matched to a gene: 1. The CDR3 sequence is 15 residues long.

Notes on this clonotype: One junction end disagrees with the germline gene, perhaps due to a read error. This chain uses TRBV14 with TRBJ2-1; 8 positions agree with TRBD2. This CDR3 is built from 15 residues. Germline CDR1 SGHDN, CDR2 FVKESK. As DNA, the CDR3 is TGTGCCAGCAGCGGGAGCGGGGGCCTTTACAATGAGCAGCTCTTC. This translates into CASSGSGGLYNEQLF.

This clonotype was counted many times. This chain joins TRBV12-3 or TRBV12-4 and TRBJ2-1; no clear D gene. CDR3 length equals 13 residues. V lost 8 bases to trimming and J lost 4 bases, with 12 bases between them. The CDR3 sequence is CASCTVGYNEQFF. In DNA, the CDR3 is TGTGCCAGCTGCACCGTGGGGTACAATGAGCAGTTCTTC.

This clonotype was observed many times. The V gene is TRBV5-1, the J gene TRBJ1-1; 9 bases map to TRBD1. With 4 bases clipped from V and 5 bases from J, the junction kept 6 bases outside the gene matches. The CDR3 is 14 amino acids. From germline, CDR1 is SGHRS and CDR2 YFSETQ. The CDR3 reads CASSLTGGVTEAFF. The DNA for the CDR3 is TGCGCCAGCAGCCTGACAGGGGGTGTTACTGAAGCTTTCTTT.

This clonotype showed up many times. CDR3 residues: CASNPDQAIGQYF. The CDR3 DNA reads as TGTGCCAGCAACCCCGACCAAGCAATTGGGCAGTATTTT. The chain couples TRBV12-3 or TRBV12-4 to TRBJ2-3; D gene unclear. V was clipped by 7 bases and J by 11 bases, with 19 bases between them. The CDR3 sequence is 13 residues long.